These 2 T cell receptor beta chains were all obtained from the same sample, sequenced in a study of T cell repertoires in aging, cancer and after chemotherapy (dated by TCRdb to the late 2010s). Sequenced using an Illumina MiSeq. Rearranged TRB sequences spanning V, D and J segments were amplified in a multiplex touch-down PCR with a mixed TRB-A/B primer pool. The public reads were reprocessed in TCRdb via fastp at Q25 and MiXCR, keeping in-frame beta chains. Rows matching on CDR3 protein sequence are summarized as one entry with the most common DNA and genes. The sample table lists under 2,000 distinct CDR3 sequences, approximately 25% of them with a count of one. Clones ranked in the top ten supply about 20% of the sample. Instead of sorted cells or RNA, genomic DNA extracted from peripheral blood served as the source for amplifying TCR beta rearrangements. The sample was blood. These receptors originate from a human donor with a solid tumor.

The chain recombines TRBV7-9 with TRBJ1-5; tentatively, D is TRBD1 (5 bases). V was trimmed by 5 bases and J by 3 bases, leaving 11 bases between them. Per the germline V gene, CDR1 is SEHNR and CDR2 is FQNEAQ (reference sequence). The CDR3 has 14 residues. CDR3 loop: CASSGDGTNQPQHF. CDR3 sequence (DNA): TGTGCCAGCAGCGGGGACGGGACCAATCAGCCCCAGCATTTT.

The chain combines TRBV4-2 with TRBJ2-5; 10 nucleotides agree with TRBD2. This CDR3 is built from 17 residues. The germline V gene encodes CDR1 LGHNA and CDR2 YNFKEQ. J was trimmed by 0 bases and V by 1 base; bases with no gene match: 5. The CDR3 nucleotides are TGTGCCAGCAGCCAAGGGCTAGCGGGGGTGAACCAAGAGACCCAGTACTTC. As protein: CASSQGLAGVNQETQYF.